This record covers a single TCR beta chain. The antigen is undetermined. The data originate from a study of identical twins. Study-wide points: Conclusions leaned on cross-sectional statistical analysis and did not track the same donors over time. Shared out-of-frame alpha sequences (those common to twins) showed excess low generation probability. Twins' excess sharing was less marked for out-of-frame beta sequences. In cord blood, abundant beta clonotypes had fewer insertions; memory showed no trend.

One entry per CDR3 protein results from TCRdb running MiXCR on the 5' RACE reads. The sample records 450,000 or so distinct CDR3 sequences, 12% to 15% being singletons. V lost 3 bases, J lost 0 bases, and 6 bases stayed unmatched. In germline, CDR1 is LNHDA, CDR2 SQIVND (reference sequence). This CDR3 has 16 residues. These data were also filed under a second study, of yellow fever vaccine responses in identical twins.

The chain has TRBV19 and TRBJ2-7, with 9 positions matching TRBD1. The source material was CD4+ T cells sorted from blood. The sequence came from a woman between 18 and 29 years old in good health. CDR3 loop: CASSISGTGYSYEQYF. CDR3 nucleotide sequence: TGTGCCAGTAGTATTTCCGGGACAGGGTACTCCTACGAGCAGTACTTC.